This entry features one T cell receptor (beta chain) sequence. Its antigen remains unidentified. This entry is derived from a study of PD-L1 blockade in urothelial cancer. Study overall: As for prior chemotherapy regimens, patients had received 0 to 3.

The study's findings and limits: Tumor-associated blood clones were expanded more by durable-benefit patients at 3 weeks.

Between the trimmed V and J ends, which lost 1 base and 0 bases, there was a span of 8 bases. The CDR3 loop spans 15 amino acids. The germline CDR1 and CDR2 sequences are SEHNR and FQNEAQ (reference sequence). The assay was immunoSEQ multiplex PCR, and TCRdb's table has in-frame clones only and misses some. The sample includes roughly 56,000 clones, over 75% of them seen just once. Each patient supplied 1 to 8 pretreatment and on-treatment samples. The clonotype comes from a man in his 70s with urothelial cancer. Specimen: PBMCs, collected around atezolizumab (anti-PD-L1) treatment. The chain is built from TRBV7-9 and TRBJ2-3; D is unclear. CDR3 sequence: CASSLDSPSTDTQYF. The DNA of the CDR3 is TGTGCCAGCAGCTTAGACAGTCCTAGCACAGATACGCAGTATTTT. The complete variable domain, with remaining parts taken from reference TRBV7-9 and TRBJ2-3, reads DTGVSQNPRHKITKRGQNVTFRCDPISEHNRLYWYRQTLGQGPEFLTYFQNEAQLEKSRLLSDRFSAERPKGSFSTLEIQRTEQGDSAMYLCASSLDSPSTDTQYFGPGTRLTVL.